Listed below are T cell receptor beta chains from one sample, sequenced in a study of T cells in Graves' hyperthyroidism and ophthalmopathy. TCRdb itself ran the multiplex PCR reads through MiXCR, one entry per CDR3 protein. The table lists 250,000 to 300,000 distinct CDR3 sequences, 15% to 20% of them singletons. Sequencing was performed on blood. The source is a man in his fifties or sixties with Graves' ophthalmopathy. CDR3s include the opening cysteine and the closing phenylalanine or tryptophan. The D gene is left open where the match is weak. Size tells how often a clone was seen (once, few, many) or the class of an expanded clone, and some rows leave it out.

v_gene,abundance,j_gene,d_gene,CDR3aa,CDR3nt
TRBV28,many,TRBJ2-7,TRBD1,CASSMTGVTYEQYF,TGTGCCAGCAGTATGACAGGGGTCACCTACGAGCAGTACTTC
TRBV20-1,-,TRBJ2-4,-,CSASGTIAKNIQYF,TGCAGTGCTAGCGGCACTATAGCCAAAAACATTCAGTACTTC
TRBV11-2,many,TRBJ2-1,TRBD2,CASSFASGSGYEQFF,TGTGCCAGCAGCTTCGCTAGCGGGAGTGGCTATGAGCAGTTCTTC
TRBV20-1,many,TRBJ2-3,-,CSASPRRDTQYF,TGCAGTGCTAGCCCCCGGCGGGATACGCAGTATTTT
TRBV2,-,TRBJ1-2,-,CASSTTGRGGYTF,TGTGCCAGCAGTACGACTGGGAGGGGTGGCTACACCTTC
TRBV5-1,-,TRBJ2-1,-,CASSFLPGHRYSEQFF,TGCGCCAGCAGCTTCCTCCCGGGACACCGCTACAGTGAGCAGTTCTTC
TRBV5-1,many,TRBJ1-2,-,CASRSGQGTIGYTF,TGCGCCAGCCGCTCGGGCCAGGGAACTATTGGCTACACCTTC
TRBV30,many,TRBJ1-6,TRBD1,CAVNRGGGSPLHF,TGTGCCGTAAACAGGGGAGGTGGATCACCCCTCCACTTT
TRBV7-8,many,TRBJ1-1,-,CASSLRERAFF,TGTGCCAGCAGCCTTCGGGAGAGAGCTTTCTTT
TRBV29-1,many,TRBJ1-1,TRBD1,CSAGQGRGTEAFF,TGCAGCGCCGGACAGGGAAGGGGGACTGAAGCTTTCTTT